A single TCR beta chain is shown here with its context. What this receptor recognizes is not known. Base qualities are not provided; no much larger clone lies one nucleotide away. High-throughput TCR beta sequencing profiled peripheral blood CD8+ and CD4+ T cells from healthy donors, Susac syndrome patients and multiple sclerosis patients. The healthy donors served as controls matched for age and sex. Bulk CD8+ and CD4+ T cells were purified by magnetic negative isolation, whereas CD8+ TEMRA cells were enriched by FACS. Blood was drawn into EDTA tubes, processed within 24 hours, and PBMCs were isolated by density gradient centrifugation. PBMCs intended for TCR sequencing were cryopreserved in liquid nitrogen and thawed later in a water bath at 37 degrees C. A purity of at least 90% was achieved for sorted or isolated CD4+, CD8+ and CD8+ TEMRA cells. This entry comes from a study of CD8 T cells in Susac syndrome (dated by TCRdb to the late 2010s). Background on the whole study: The study used repertoire sequencing to test whether antigen drove CD8+ T cell activation and differentiation in Susac syndrome. Summary of the overall study and its limitations: The TCR sequencing and HLA analysis was acknowledged to have included a relatively small number of individuals.

RNA was extracted using the RNeasy kit, and about 0.45 to 1 ug of the RNA was reverse transcribed with random hexamers. TCR beta CDR3 regions were amplified with the immunoSEQ multiplex PCR assay covering 54 Vbeta and 13 Jbeta segments. PCR amplification bias was corrected by using a synthetic template baseline for primer optimization and computational correction. The authors' analysis ran thus. Reads were assigned to V, D and J genes according to IMGT and analyzed in immunoSEQ Analyzer, with only productive sequences retained. Clonality was calculated as one minus the Shannon entropy normalized by log2 of the number of productive unique sequences. Public and private clones were assessed among the 100 most prevalent clones of each patient and control. Clones were defined as Susac-specific if absent from the healthy and MS cohorts, from around 1,000 published viral clones and from other ImmuneACCESS disease sequences. TCRdb reprocessed the public reads (quality trimming at Q25 with fastp, clone calling with MiXCR) and kept in-frame beta chains. Under each unique CDR3 protein, matching rows form one entry showing the most common genes and DNA. The V and J calls, along with clone size, are taken from TCRdb and not from the paper's own processing. Recorded for this sample are about 210,000 distinct CDR3 sequences; roughly 92% of them occurred a single time. The ten largest clones take up around 0.1% of the sample.

The specimen was CD4+ T cells from PBMCs. This TCR was sampled from a human donor in good health.

The CDR3 region has the sequence CASSEFGGMTEAFF. The bases read TGTGCCAGCAGTGAATTCGGGGGCATGACTGAAGCTTTCTTT. The sequence joins TRBV25-1 to TRBJ1-1; possibly the D gene is TRBD1, per 6 matching bases. The germline V gene provides CDR1 MGHDK and CDR2 SYGVNS. The CDR3 runs 14 residues from the cysteine to the phenylalanine. Only CDR3 DNA remains: 42 bases, in frame from the first base. Trimming removed 1 base from V and 5 bases from J, leaving 11 bases between the germline ends.